Listed below are T cell receptor beta chains from one sample, sequenced in a study of T cell repertoires in cytomegalovirus infection. TCRdb ran MiXCR on the reads and lists one entry per CDR3 protein. The sample holds approximately 140,000 distinct CDR3 sequences, 20% to 30% seen once. Their antigens remain unidentified. Sequences were obtained from PBMCs, sequenced either directly or after in vitro stimulation (not recorded which). Receptor source: a human donor in good health (CMV status not recorded). Some clones in this sample may be carry-over from other donors' samples. Both conserved end residues are part of each CDR3. The order of the fields is D gene, J gene, V gene, clone size, CDR3 protein, CDR3 DNA. A D gene is named only where the DNA matches it firmly. Rows give clone size only sometimes, using once, few, many, or a class for an expanded clone.

TRBD1 TRBJ2-5 TRBV11-3 . CASSKRQGRQETQYF TGTGCCAGCAGCAAGAGACAGGGTCGCCAAGAGACCCAGTACTTC
. TRBJ1-5 TRBV10-3 many CAISGPDQVGPGGNQPQHF TGTGCCATCAGTGGGCCGGATCAAGTGGGACCGGGGGGGAATCAGCCCCAGCATTTT
TRBD2 TRBJ2-1 TRBV15 many CATSPLAGVYNEQFF TGTGCCACCAGTCCACTAGCGGGAGTCTACAATGAGCAGTTCTTC
TRBD1 TRBJ1-1 TRBV5-6 many CASSHRPGQGNTEAFF TGTGCCAGCAGCCACCGGCCGGGACAGGGTAACACTGAAGCTTTCTTT
TRBD2 TRBJ2-7 TRBV7-6 many CASSLGGGGEQYF TGTGCCAGCAGCTTAGGCGGCGGGGGCGAGCAGTACTTC
. TRBJ2-7 TRBV20-1 . CSARETGYEQYF TGCAGTGCTAGGGAAACAGGCTACGAGCAGTACTTC
TRBD2 TRBJ2-3 TRBV11-2 . CASSRLAIGADTQYF TGTGCCAGCAGCCGACTAGCGATCGGTGCAGATACGCAGTATTTT
. TRBJ2-5 TRBV6-5 . CASSYITAGQETQYF TGTGCCAGCAGTTACATAACTGCAGGCCAAGAGACCCAGTACTTC
. TRBJ2-5 TRBV12-3/TRBV12-4 . CASSSTEKETQYF TGTGCCAGCAGTTCGACAGAGAAAGAGACCCAGTACTTC
. TRBJ1-1 TRBV12-3/TRBV12-4 . CASSLMAEAFF TGTGCCAGCAGTTTAATGGCTGAAGCTTTCTTT
. TRBJ2-5 TRBV19 few CASASKGPQETQYF TGTGCCAGTGCCTCCAAGGGTCCGCAAGAGACCCAGTACTTC
. TRBJ2-1 TRBV7-2 many CASSANPGQPNEQFF TGTGCCAGCAGCGCCAATCCGGGACAACCAAATGAGCAGTTCTTC
. TRBJ1-2 TRBV5-6 . CASSGRSNYGYTF TGTGCCAGCAGCGGTCGCAGTAACTATGGCTACACCTTC
TRBD1 TRBJ1-6 TRBV2 few CASSADRGKYNSPLHF TGTGCCAGCAGCGCCGACAGGGGGAAGTATAATTCACCCCTCCACTTT
TRBD2 TRBJ2-3 TRBV12-3/TRBV12-4 few CASSRFSGAPDTQYF TGTGCCAGCAGTCGCTTTAGCGGGGCCCCAGATACGCAGTATTTT
. TRBJ1-1 TRBV7-2 many CASSLLAFF TGTGCCAGCAGCTTACTAGCTTTCTTT
. TRBJ1-1 TRBV6-2/TRBV6-3 few CASSYGRSSQHRMNTEAFF TGTGCCAGCAGTTATGGTCGGTCTAGCCAGCATAGGATGAACACTGAAGCTTTCTTT
. TRBJ1-1 TRBV6-6 . CASSRRGTEAFF TGTGCCAGCAGTAGACGAGGGACTGAAGCTTTCTTT
TRBD2 TRBJ2-1 TRBV12-3/TRBV12-4 few CASSLRALAGMTTYNEQFF TGTGCCAGCAGTTTGCGAGCGCTAGCGGGGATGACGACCTACAATGAGCAGTTCTTC
. TRBJ2-7 TRBV28 . CASSLEGASYEQYF TGTGCCAGCAGTCTGGAGGGGGCCTCCTACGAGCAGTACTTC
TRBD1 TRBJ1-6 TRBV25-1 once CASKRTGKDSPLHF TGTGCCAGTAAAAGGACAGGAAAGGACTCACCCCTCCACTTT
TRBD2 TRBJ2-3 TRBV10-3 . CAISEEPSGRRNTQYF TGTGCCATCAGTGAAGAACCTAGCGGGAGGAGGAATACGCAGTATTTT
TRBD1 TRBJ1-1 TRBV29-1 . CSVRTGGTEAFF TGCAGCGTACGGACAGGGGGCACTGAAGCTTTCTTT
TRBD2 TRBJ2-1 TRBV7-2 few CASSDNSGSYNEQFF TGTGCCAGCAGCGATAATAGCGGGAGCTACAATGAGCAGTTCTTC
TRBD1 TRBJ1-4 TRBV10-3 . CAISRQGGIGNEKLFF TGTGCCATCAGCCGACAGGGAGGTATAGGAAATGAAAAACTGTTTTTT
. TRBJ1-2 TRBV30 . CAWSVQGRYGYTF TGTGCCTGGAGTGTCCAGGGTCGCTATGGCTACACCTTC
. TRBJ1-1 TRBV5-8 . CASSLRRHLEAFF TGTGCCAGCAGCTTGCGTCGGCACCTTGAAGCTTTCTTT
. TRBJ2-3 TRBV29-1 . CSVVKGTFTDTQYF TGCAGCGTTGTTAAGGGAACCTTCACAGATACGCAGTATTTT
. TRBJ2-4 TRBV28 . CASSLWQGGNIQYF TGTGCCAGCAGTTTGTGGCAGGGGGGGAACATTCAGTACTTC
. TRBJ2-6 TRBV7-8 many CASSLVGAVGSGANVLTF TGTGCCAGCAGCTTAGTCGGGGCTGTGGGCTCTGGGGCCAACGTCCTGACTTTC
. TRBJ1-5 TRBV12-3/TRBV12-4 . CASSFRGSNQPQHF TGTGCCAGCAGTTTCAGGGGTAGCAATCAGCCCCAGCATTTT
TRBD1 TRBJ2-5 TRBV4-1 few CASSQDGTEQETQYF TGCGCCAGCAGCCAAGATGGGACAGAGCAAGAGACCCAGTACTTC
. TRBJ1-4 TRBV12-3/TRBV12-4 many CASSFVGTNEKLFF TGTGCCAGCAGTTTTGTGGGAACTAATGAAAAACTGTTTTTT
TRBD2 TRBJ2-2 TRBV7-2 few CASSLGLAGIPGELFF TGTGCCAGCAGCTTGGGACTAGCGGGAATTCCCGGGGAGCTGTTTTTT
. TRBJ1-2 TRBV12-3/TRBV12-4 few CASSGLGDYGYTF TGTGCCAGCAGTGGCCTGGGGGATTATGGCTACACCTTC
. TRBJ2-1 TRBV5-1 few CASSPPVGQTYNEQFF TGCGCCAGCAGCCCTCCTGTTGGGCAGACATACAATGAGCAGTTCTTC
TRBD2 TRBJ2-1 TRBV5-3 . CARSPISPWGGRASEEIF TGTGCCAGAAGCCCCATCTCCCCGTGGGGCGGGAGGGCCTCCGAGGAGATCTTC
TRBD2 TRBJ2-1 TRBV6-2/TRBV6-3 few CASSYPSGSSPYNEQFF TGTGCCAGCAGTTACCCTAGCGGGAGTTCTCCCTACAATGAGCAGTTCTTC
TRBD1 TRBJ2-7 TRBV6-5 . CASSYSGQLEQYF TGTGCCAGCAGTTACTCGGGACAGTTGGAGCAGTACTTC
. TRBJ2-4 TRBV7-9 many CASSLARVFAKNIQYF TGTGCCAGCAGCTTAGCTAGGGTTTTTGCCAAAAACATTCAGTACTTC
TRBD2 TRBJ2-1 TRBV4-3 once CASSPGTSGYNEQLF TGCGCCAGCAGCCCAGGAACTAGCGGTTACAATGAGCAGTTGTTC
TRBD1 TRBJ2-7 TRBV27 few CASSLTGQGSYEQYF TGTGCCAGCAGTTTAACGGGACAGGGCTCCTACGAGCAGTACTTC
. TRBJ2-7 TRBV5-4 few CASSSQQALIENEQYF TGTGCCAGCAGCTCGCAACAGGCCCTCATAGAGAACGAGCAGTACTTC
TRBD2 TRBJ2-7 TRBV7-2 many CASSAGLGGPYEQYF TGTGCCAGCAGCGCGGGACTAGGAGGCCCCTACGAGCAGTACTTC